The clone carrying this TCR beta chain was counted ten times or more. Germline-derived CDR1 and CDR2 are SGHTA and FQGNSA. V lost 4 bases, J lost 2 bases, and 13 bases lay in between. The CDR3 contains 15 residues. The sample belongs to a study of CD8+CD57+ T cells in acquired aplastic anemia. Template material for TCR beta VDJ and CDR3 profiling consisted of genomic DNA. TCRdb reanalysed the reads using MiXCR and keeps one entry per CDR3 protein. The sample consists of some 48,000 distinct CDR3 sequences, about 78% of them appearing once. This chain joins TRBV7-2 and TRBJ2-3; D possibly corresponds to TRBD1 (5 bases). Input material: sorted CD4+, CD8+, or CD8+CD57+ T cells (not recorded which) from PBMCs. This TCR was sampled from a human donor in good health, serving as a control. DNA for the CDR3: TGTGCCAGCAGCTCGCAGGGTTATGACACAGATACGCAGTATTTT. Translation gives CASSSQGYDTDTQYF.